This record covers a single T cell receptor beta chain. The data are from a study of blood T cell repertoires in COVID-19. Under the authors' procedure: Amplification of reference gene primers was used by the study to estimate nucleated cell counts. TCRdb's table, derived via immunoSEQ multiplex PCR, lists solely in-frame clones and lacks some. The DNA was the basis for D and trimming; V, J and clone size are from that table. This table has about 340,000 clones, almost 90% appearing once. The TCR was taken from a woman aged 70-85 years with COVID-19, enrolled during active disease. The specimen sequenced was peripheral blood.

The CDR3 loop reads CASSLPFGQGYQPQHF. CDR3 nucleotide sequence: TGTGCCAGCAGTTTGCCATTCGGACAGGGTTATCAGCCCCAGCATTTT. The chain is built from TRBV28 and TRBJ1-5; TRBD1 aligns across 8 bases. CDR1 MDHEN and CDR2 SYDVKM come from the germline V gene. Trimming at V came to 3 bases and at J to 5 bases, leaving 9 bases not matched to a gene. The CDR3 has 16 amino acids.